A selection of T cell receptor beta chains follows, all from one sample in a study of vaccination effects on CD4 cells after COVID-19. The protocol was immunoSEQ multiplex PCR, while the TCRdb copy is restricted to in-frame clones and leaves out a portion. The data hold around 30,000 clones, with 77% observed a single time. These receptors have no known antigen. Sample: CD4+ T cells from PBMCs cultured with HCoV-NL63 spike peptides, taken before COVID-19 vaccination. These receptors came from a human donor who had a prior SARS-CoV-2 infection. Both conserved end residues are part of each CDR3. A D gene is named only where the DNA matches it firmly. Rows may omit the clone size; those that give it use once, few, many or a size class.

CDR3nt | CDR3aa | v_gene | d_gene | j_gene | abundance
TGCGCCAGCAGCCGCAACGAGGGCTCTGGGGCCAACGTCCTGACTTTC | CASSRNEGSGANVLTF | TRBV4-1 | NA | TRBJ2-6 | few
TGTGCCAGCAGCTTATCCGTAGGGGAAAAACTGTTTTTT | CASSLSVGEKLFF | TRBV13 | NA | TRBJ1-4 | NA
TGTGCCAGCAGCTTCACAAACACCGCCGGGGAGCTGTTTTTT | CASSFTNTAGELFF | TRBV11-3 | NA | TRBJ2-2 | NA
TGTGCCTGGAGTAATCCCGGGGGGAGTGGCTACACCTTC | CAWSNPGGSGYTF | TRBV30 | NA | TRBJ1-2 | NA
TGTGCCAGCAGCTCACTAGGGGAGGGCACCATATATTTT | CASSSLGEGTIYF | TRBV7-9 | NA | TRBJ1-3 | NA
TGTGCCAGCAGCGTAGCCGGGGGAGAGACCCAGTACTTC | CASSVAGGETQYF | TRBV9 | NA | TRBJ2-5 | NA
TGTGCCAGCCAAGGACAACTCAATCAGCCCCAGCATTTT | CASQGQLNQPQHF | TRBV12-3/TRBV12-4 | NA | TRBJ1-5 | NA
TGCGCCAGCAGCCGGGGGGGACAGGTTAGCAATGAGCAGTTCTTC | CASSRGGQVSNEQFF | TRBV4-3 | NA | TRBJ2-1 | NA
TGTGCCAGCAGCGGGCGAGGGCGAGTGTCAAATTCACCCCTCCACTTT | CASSGRGRVSNSPLHF | TRBV2 | NA | TRBJ1-6 | NA
TGTGCCAGCAGCTTAGAAGGGGAAAAACTGTTTTTT | CASSLEGEKLFF | TRBV7-9 | NA | TRBJ1-4 | NA
TGTGCCAGCAGCCATTCCAGCCAGGAGACCCAGTACTTC | CASSHSSQETQYF | TRBV7-9 | NA | TRBJ2-5 | NA
TGTGCCAGCAGCTTAGGAATGGGACAGAGAGGGTACTACAATGAGCAGTTCTTC | CASSLGMGQRGYYNEQFF | TRBV7-9 | TRBD1 | TRBJ2-1 | NA
TGTGCCAGCAGCTTAGGTTTCCCGGCGCCGCAGTACTTC | CASSLGFPAPQYF | TRBV7-9 | NA | TRBJ2-7 | few
TGTGCCAGCAGTTACGACGCGAGACAGGGAGCGGACGAGCAGTACTTC | CASSYDARQGADEQYF | TRBV6-5 | TRBD1 | TRBJ2-7 | NA
TGTGCCAGCAGCTTAGGTAGCTACACAGATACGCAGTATTTT | CASSLGSYTDTQYF | TRBV7-2 | NA | TRBJ2-3 | NA
TGTGCCAGCAGGGAAACAGGGGGCTTTAGGGAGCAGTACTTC | CASRETGGFREQYF | TRBV2 | TRBD1 | TRBJ2-7 | once
TGTGCCAGCAGCTTATTTCAATACGGAAACACCATATATTTT | CASSLFQYGNTIYF | TRBV7-9 | NA | TRBJ1-3 | few
TGTGCCAGCAGTTTATGGGTGCCGCTAGCGGGGAACACAGATACGCAGTATTTT | CASSLWVPLAGNTDTQYF | TRBV27 | TRBD2 | TRBJ2-3 | NA
TGTGCCAGCAGCTGGACCACAGGGTTTTCCTACGAGCAGTACTTC | CASSWTTGFSYEQYF | TRBV11-1 | NA | TRBJ2-7 | NA
TGTGCCAGCAGTCGGACTAGCGGGAGTAGCGAGCAGTACTTC | CASSRTSGSSEQYF | TRBV7-3 | TRBD2 | TRBJ2-7 | NA
TGTGCCAGCAGCTTAGTGGGACAGGGGTTATATGAGCAGTTCTTC | CASSLVGQGLYEQFF | TRBV7-2 | TRBD1 | TRBJ2-1 | NA
TGCGCCAGCAGCTCAACTCCACCGGATCTGGACTTAACCTACAATGAGCAGTTCTTC | CASSSTPPDLDLTYNEQFF | TRBV5-1 | NA | TRBJ2-1 | NA
TGTGCCAGCAGCCAAGATTTGGCAGTCTCCTACAATGAGCAGTTCTTC | CASSQDLAVSYNEQFF | TRBV4-2 | NA | TRBJ2-1 | NA
TGTGCCAGCAGCAAAGCTAGGCCAGTTCACTATGGCTACACCTTC | CASSKARPVHYGYTF | TRBV21-1 | NA | TRBJ1-2 | NA
TGTGCCAGCAGCGTAGTAGGCATCGGCCAAGAGACCCAGTACTTC | CASSVVGIGQETQYF | TRBV9 | NA | TRBJ2-5 | once
TGTGCCACCAGTTACGGACCTAGCACAGATACGCAGTATTTT | CATSYGPSTDTQYF | TRBV24-1 | NA | TRBJ2-3 | NA
TGTGCCAGCAGCGTAGGACGGAACAGGGTCAGCGGCACAGATACGCAGTATTTT | CASSVGRNRVSGTDTQYF | TRBV9 | NA | TRBJ2-3 | NA
TGTGCCAGCAGCTTAGGTGATAGGGGGCGTGAAAAACTGTTTTTT | CASSLGDRGREKLFF | TRBV7-2 | TRBD1 | TRBJ1-4 | NA
TGTGCCTGGACGCTGCGGGGGGGAATCCGGGATGAGCAGTTCTTC | CAWTLRGGIRDEQFF | TRBV30 | TRBD2 | TRBJ2-1 | NA
TGTGCCAGTAGCGAATGGGGGCAGGGGGGCCAGCCCCAGCATTTT | CASSEWGQGGQPQHF | TRBV19 | TRBD1 | TRBJ1-5 | few
TGTGCCAGCAGCCAACAACAGGGTTCCGAGACCCAGTACTTC | CASSQQQGSETQYF | TRBV3-1/TRBV3-2 | NA | TRBJ2-5 | NA
TGTGCCAGCAGCTTGGGGGACCCTGGGGCCAACGTCCTGACTTTC | CASSLGDPGANVLTF | TRBV7-3 | NA | TRBJ2-6 | NA
TGTGCCAGCAGCTTGGGGGCTGAAGCTTTCTTT | CASSLGAEAFF | TRBV5-4 | NA | TRBJ1-1 | NA
TGTGCCAGCAGCGATCATGATCGTCTTGGCTACACCTTC | CASSDHDRLGYTF | TRBV12-3/TRBV12-4 | NA | TRBJ1-2 | NA
TGTGCCAGCAGCGTATCCGGGGCACATAATGAAAAACTGTTTTTT | CASSVSGAHNEKLFF | TRBV9 | NA | TRBJ1-4 | NA
TGTGCCAGCAGCCAACACGGGACAGCTGGAAACACCATATATTTT | CASSQHGTAGNTIYF | TRBV3-1/TRBV3-2 | TRBD1 | TRBJ1-3 | NA
TGTGCCAGCAGCCACTCGCTTGGGGGCTCTGGGGCCAACGTCCTGACTTTC | CASSHSLGGSGANVLTF | TRBV13 | NA | TRBJ2-6 | NA
TGTGCCAGCAGACGGACAGGGACTAGCGGGAGTGGGGGCAATGAGCAGTTCTTC | CASRRTGTSGSGGNEQFF | TRBV9 | TRBD2 | TRBJ2-1 | NA
TGTGCCAGCAGCTTAGGCCCAGGCACAGATACGCAGTATTTT | CASSLGPGTDTQYF | TRBV11-3 | NA | TRBJ2-3 | NA
TGTGCCAGCAGTCGACCGGGACTAGCGGGGGAAGGGCAGTTCTTC | CASSRPGLAGEGQFF | TRBV6-5 | TRBD2 | TRBJ2-1 | NA
TGTGCCAGCAGCGCACGGACTAGCGGGAGCATTGAGCAGTTCTTC | CASSARTSGSIEQFF | TRBV5-4 | TRBD2 | TRBJ2-1 | NA
TGCGCCAGCAGCGTACCGGGACTAGCGAGCACAGATACGCAGTATTTT | CASSVPGLASTDTQYF | TRBV5-1 | TRBD2 | TRBJ2-3 | NA
TGTGCTAGTGGTTCCCCCCCGTCCTTCAATGAGCAGTTCTTC | CASGSPPSFNEQFF | TRBV12-5 | NA | TRBJ2-1 | few
TGCAGCGTTGAACAGCCCGGGACTAGCGGCTACGAGCAGTACTTC | CSVEQPGTSGYEQYF | TRBV29-1 | TRBD2 | TRBJ2-7 | NA
TGTGCCAGTAGTGTGACAGGGTTTGAAGGCTACACCTTC | CASSVTGFEGYTF | TRBV19 | TRBD1 | TRBJ1-2 | NA
TGCGCCAGCAGCCGAGAACTAGCAGATACGCAGTATTTT | CASSRELADTQYF | TRBV4-3 | NA | TRBJ2-3 | NA
TGTGCCAGCAGTTTACAGGGGCCGGGAAACACCATATATTTT | CASSLQGPGNTIYF | TRBV2 | TRBD1 | TRBJ1-3 | few
TGTGCCAGCAGCTTGCCAGGGACTGGGGCCAACGTCCTGACTTTC | CASSLPGTGANVLTF | TRBV5-4 | NA | TRBJ2-6 | medium-sized
TGTGCCAGCAAATCTGGGAATTCTCTCTACGAGCAGTACTTC | CASKSGNSLYEQYF | TRBV2 | NA | TRBJ2-7 | few
TGTGCCAGCAGTTTGGGGGAAAGAACTGAAGCTTTCTTT | CASSLGERTEAFF | TRBV12-3/TRBV12-4 | NA | TRBJ1-1 | NA
TGTGCCACCAGTGACTCCGTGATAGCGGTTAGCACAGATACGCAGTATTTT | CATSDSVIAVSTDTQYF | TRBV24-1 | NA | TRBJ2-3 | NA
TGTGCCAGCAGCTTATTGGAAAGGGAGAGCGGGGAGCTGTTTTTT | CASSLLERESGELFF | TRBV7-2 | NA | TRBJ2-2 | NA
TGTGCCAGCTCCCCACCATGGTCGGACCAGCCTGGGGCCAACGTCCTGACTTTC | CASSPPWSDQPGANVLTF | TRBV18 | NA | TRBJ2-6 | once
TGTGCCAGCAGTTCCCAGGGGGCCACTGAAGCTTTCTTT | CASSSQGATEAFF | TRBV6-5 | TRBD1 | TRBJ1-1 | NA